One sample yielded the 29 T cell receptor beta chains listed below, sequenced in a study of T cell responses to AZD1222 COVID-19 vaccine. Method: immunoSEQ multiplex PCR; TCRdb's copy keeps in-frame clones and lacks some. The table includes 200,000 or so clones, roughly 92% detected once. This material consisted of peripheral blood, taken 28 days after the second AZD1222 dose. Every receptor here comes from an adult who received the AZD1222 COVID-19 vaccine.

J is TRBJ1-1 and V is TRBV5-1; maybe TRBD1 (5 bases). The CDR3 extends over 11 amino acids. Germline CDR1 and CDR2: SGHRS and YFSETQ. V was clipped by 4 bases and J by 6 bases, with 7 bases between them. Written as DNA, the CDR3 is TGCGCCAGCAGCGAGGGGTCTGAAGCTTTCTTT. It encodes CASSEGSEAFF.

The gene calls are TRBV6-6 and TRBJ1-1; no reliable D call. This CDR3 has 14 amino acids. Trimming shortened V by 6 bases and J by 3 bases, and 14 bases separated the two germline ends. Germline CDR1 is MNHNY and CDR2 is SVGAGI (reference sequence). CDR3 nucleotide sequence: TGTGCCAGCAGAGGCGGGTCCCTTTACACTGAAGCTTTCTTT. As protein: CASRGGSLYTEAFF.

The gene calls are TRBV4-2 and TRBJ1-6, with D unresolved. The CDR3 contains 17 residues. In germline, CDR1 is LGHNA, CDR2 YNFKEQ. The germline V and J ends were trimmed by 1 base and 9 bases, with 19 bases remaining between them. The CDR3 DNA sequence: TGTGCCAGCAGCCAAGGGGTGGTGATTGGGGTTTTTTCACCCCTCCACTTT. Translating it yields CASSQGVVIGVFSPLHF.

J is TRBJ2-7 and V is TRBV6-5; 7 positions agree with TRBD1. Germline CDR1 MNHEY, CDR2 SVGAGI. V shed 6 bases, J shed 1 base, and the junction held 9 bases outside the gene matches. This CDR3 is built from 15 residues. The CDR3 sequence is CASSRTEGASYEQYF. CDR3 sequence (DNA): TGTGCCAGCAGCCGAACAGAGGGGGCGTCCTACGAGCAGTACTTC.

In the case of this clone: Other nucleotide sequences from this sample produce the same CDR3. The chain uses TRBV7-3 and TRBJ1-1; tentatively, D is TRBD1 (6 bases). The CDR3 sequence is 14 residues long. The V and J ends lost 5 bases and 1 base respectively, with 11 bases between them. Germline values: CDR1 SGHTA, CDR2 FQGTGA. The CDR3 protein is CASSEQGENTEAFF. The DNA for the CDR3 is TGTGCCAGCAGCGAACAGGGAGAGAACACTGAAGCTTTCTTT.

The chain carries TRBV19 and TRBJ2-2; a possible D gene is TRBD2 (6 bases). Germline V gene lookup returns CDR1 LNHDA and CDR2 SQIVND (reference sequence). The CDR3 spans 14 residues. Trimming shortened V by 6 bases and J by 3 bases, and 11 bases separated the two germline ends. CDR3 nucleotide sequence: TGTGCCAGTAGACGGGACTGGTACACCGGGGAGCTGTTTTTT. Its translation is CASRRDWYTGELFF.

The rearrangement joins TRBV11-2 to TRBJ2-7; 9 nucleotides match TRBD2. The germline V gene encodes CDR1 SGHAT and CDR2 FQNNGV. This CDR3 has 14 residues. V gave up 4 bases and J gave up 1 base; unmatched junction bases: 2. CDR3 in amino acids: CASSSAGGSYEQYF. The DNA for the CDR3 is TGTGCCAGCAGCTCGGCGGGGGGGTCCTACGAGCAGTACTTC. Full variable domain (remainder filled in from reference TRBV11-2 and TRBJ2-7): EAGVAQSPRYKIIEKRQSVAFWCNPISGHATLYWYQQILGQGPKLLIQFQNNGVVDDSQLPKDRFSAERLKGVDSTLKIQPAKLEDSAVYLCASSSAGGSYEQYFGPGTRLTVT.

V gene TRBV7-3 combines with J gene TRBJ1-1; maybe TRBD1 (5 bases). The length of the CDR3 is 14 residues. V was cut by 1 base and J by 4 bases, with 10 bases left in between. The germline V gene encodes CDR1 SGHTA and CDR2 FQGTGA. The CDR3 here is CASSLMQGSTEAFF. The CDR3 DNA is TGTGCCAGCAGCTTAATGCAGGGCTCCACTGAAGCTTTCTTT.

In the case of this clone: Other nucleotide sequences from this sample produce the same CDR3. The chain employs TRBV12-3 or TRBV12-4 and TRBJ1-1, with 7 nucleotides matching TRBD1. CDR3 length: 13 amino acids. V was clipped by 6 bases and J by 1 base; unmatched bases: 2. The chain's CDR3 is CASSRTGNTEAFF. As DNA, the CDR3 is TGTGCCAGCAGCCGGACAGGGAACACTGAAGCTTTCTTT.

The rearrangement joins TRBV15 to TRBJ2-7; possibly TRBD2 for D (5 bases). The V and J ends lost 1 base and 7 bases respectively, with 20 bases between them. Germline V lookup: CDR1 LNHNV, CDR2 YYDKDF (reference sequence). This CDR3 region has 16 residues. The CDR3 spells CATSRGMDALREEQYF. The DNA for the CDR3 is TGTGCCACCAGCAGAGGTATGGATGCCCTAAGGGAGGAGCAGTACTTC. The full variable domain, in which reference TRBV15 and TRBJ2-7 provide the parts outside the CDR3, is DAMVIQNPRYQVTQFGKPVTLSCSQTLNHNVMYWYQQKSSQAPKLLFHYYDKDFNNEADTPDNFQSRRPNTSFCFLDIRSPGLGDTAMYLCATSRGMDALREEQYFGPGTRLTVT.

V is TRBV4-3 and J is TRBJ1-2; 7 positions agree with TRBD1. The CDR3 is made up of 17 amino acids. Trimming removed 0 bases from V and 4 bases from J; junction bases left unmatched: 11. Germline values: CDR1 LGHNA, CDR2 YSLEER. The CDR3, as DNA: TGCGCCAGCAGCCAAGATACAGGGGCCCCCCTAATCTATGGCTACACCTTC. Its translation: CASSQDTGAPLIYGYTF.

The J gene is TRBJ1-2, the V gene TRBV6-5; 7 positions agree with TRBD1. There are 13 residues in the CDR3. Germline trimming cut 5 bases from V and 6 bases from J; bases unmatched to any gene: 6. Germline V gene lookup returns CDR1 MNHEY and CDR2 SVGAGI. CDR3: CASSTGQTDGYTF. CDR3 in DNA: TGTGCCAGCAGTACGGGACAGACAGATGGCTACACCTTC.

V and J are TRBV7-2 and TRBJ1-2; D is ambiguous. This CDR3 comprises 13 residues. The V gene lost 7 bases and the J gene lost 5 bases, with 14 bases spanning the gap. Germline V lookup: CDR1 SGHTA, CDR2 FQGNSA. Here the CDR3 reads CASTPETTYGYTF. The CDR3 region has the DNA TGTGCCAGCACCCCGGAGACCACATATGGCTACACCTTC.

The chain has TRBV14 and TRBJ1-1; D uncertain. Germline V lookup: CDR1 SGHDN, CDR2 FVKESK. The CDR3 has 16 residues. The V end was cut by 1 base, the J end by 1 base, with 13 bases between. In nucleotides, the CDR3 is TGTGCCAGCAGCCAAGGATATCGGGGAGAGAACACTGAAGCTTTCTTT. It translates to CASSQGYRGENTEAFF.

The chain couples TRBV7-8 to TRBJ1-4; 9 nucleotides line up with TRBD1. In germline, CDR1 is SGHVS, CDR2 FQNEAQ. V shed 6 bases, J shed 8 bases, and the junction held 4 bases outside the gene matches. CDR3 length: 13 amino acids. Here the CDR3 reads CASSSGTGEKLFF. The CDR3 bases are TGTGCCAGCAGTTCCGGGACAGGGGAAAAACTGTTTTTT.

J is TRBJ2-5 and V is TRBV6-2 or TRBV6-3, with D possibly TRBD2 on 5 matching bases. The CDR3 consists of 18 residues. V lost 4 bases, J lost 4 bases, and 25 bases lay in between. Germline values: CDR1 MNHEY, CDR2 SVGEGT. CDR3 in amino acids: CASSFRMAGFGMGETQYF. The CDR3 region has the DNA TGTGCCAGCAGTTTCCGGATGGCGGGCTTTGGAATGGGAGAGACCCAGTACTTC.

The chain uses TRBV24-1 and TRBJ2-2, with D perhaps matching TRBD1 (5 bases). CDR1 is KGHDR and CDR2 is SFDVKD in the germline V gene. CDR3 length equals 14 residues. Trimming took off 9 bases at V and 4 bases at J, with 14 bases between the two ends. The CDR3 protein is CATDSKGSTGELFF. CDR3 DNA sequence: TGTGCCACCGACAGTAAGGGGTCCACCGGGGAGCTGTTTTTT.

The J gene is TRBJ1-1, the V gene TRBV29-1; D not resolved. The CDR3 has 12 residues. V was clipped by 6 bases and J by 1 base, with 9 bases between them. Looked up from germline, CDR1 is SQVTM and CDR2 is ANQGSEA. The CDR3 sequence: CSVRPQNTEAFF. Written as DNA, the CDR3 is TGCAGCGTACGCCCCCAGAACACTGAAGCTTTCTTT.

This rearrangement joins TRBV5-1 to TRBJ1-6; 10 nucleotides agree with TRBD1. V trimming: 4 bases; J trimming: 7 bases; junction bases outside the gene matches: 2. CDR3 size: 14 residues. Germline V gene sequence: CDR1 SGHRS, CDR2 YFSETQ. Here the CDR3 reads CASSEGQGNSPLHF. The CDR3 DNA reads TGCGCCAGCAGCGAGGGACAGGGGAATTCACCCCTCCACTTT. Filled out from reference TRBV5-1 and TRBJ1-6, the complete variable domain reads KAGVTQTPRYLIKTRGQQVTLSCSPISGHRSVSWYQQTPGQGLQFLFEYFSETQRNKGNFPGRFSGRQFSNSRSEMNVSTLELGDSALYLCASSEGQGNSPLHFGNGTRLTVT.

V is TRBV6-6 and J is TRBJ2-2, with D hard to call. The CDR3 has 13 residues. From germline, CDR1 is MNHNY and CDR2 SVGAGI (reference sequence). Trimming cost V 2 bases and J 3 bases, with 4 bases left between them. The CDR3 sequence is CASSYTDTGELFF. CDR3 nucleotide sequence: TGTGCCAGCAGTTACACGGACACCGGGGAGCTGTTTTTT.

The CDR3 protein is CASSRIQGSAYGYTF. The CDR3 DNA follows: TGTGCCAGTAGTCGAATACAGGGGTCGGCCTATGGCTACACCTTC. This chain connects TRBV19 to TRBJ1-2; 7 positions agree with TRBD1. J gave up 4 bases and V 5 bases, and 10 bases lay outside the gene matches. The CDR3 totals 15 residues. Germline-derived CDR1 and CDR2 are LNHDA and SQIVND (reference sequence).

V is TRBV3-1 (or the pseudogene TRBV3-2) and J is TRBJ1-3; D is unresolved. Trimming cost V 3 bases and J 0 bases, with 6 bases left between them. This CDR3 comprises 14 residues. Per germline, CDR1 LGHDT and CDR2 YNNKEL (reference sequence). The CDR3 here is CASSHSVSGNTIYF. CDR3 nucleotides: TGTGCCAGCAGCCATTCTGTCTCTGGAAACACCATATATTTT.

This chain joins TRBV7-7 and TRBJ2-1, with 9 bases fitting TRBD1. Germline V gene sequence: CDR1 SSHAT, CDR2 FNYEAQ (reference sequence). J gave up 4 bases and V 4 bases, and 5 bases lay outside the gene matches. The CDR3 extends over 15 amino acids. CDR3 amino acids: CASSYGQGRYNEQFF. CDR3 nucleotides: TGTGCCAGCAGCTACGGACAGGGGAGATACAATGAGCAGTTCTTC.

This clone showed up just once. V and J are TRBV25-1 and TRBJ1-2, with D perhaps TRBD1 (6 bases). The germline gives CDR1 MGHDK, CDR2 SYGVNS. V lost 6 bases to trimming and J lost 4 bases, with 18 bases between them. This CDR3 region has 15 residues. CDR3 residues: CASREGVAGGYGYTF. The DNA of the CDR3 is TGTGCCAGCAGAGAGGGGGTGGCTGGGGGCTATGGCTACACCTTC.

The chain employs TRBV5-6 and TRBJ2-3, with D unresolved. V shed 0 bases and J shed 6 bases, with 2 bases lying between them. Germline V lookup: CDR1 SGHDT, CDR2 YYEEEE. The CDR3 extends over 11 amino acids. As DNA, the CDR3 is TGTGCCAGCAGCTTGGACGATACGCAGTATTTT. This gives the protein CASSLDDTQYF. Full variable domain (rest looked up from reference TRBV5-6 and TRBJ2-3): DAGVTQSPTHLIKTRGQQVTLRCSPKSGHDTVSWYQQALGQGPQFIFQYYEEEERQRGNFPDRFSGHQFPNYSSELNVNALLLGDSALYLCASSLDDTQYFGPGTRLTVL.

The rearrangement joins TRBV3-1 (or the pseudogene TRBV3-2) to TRBJ2-3; D remains unclear. The germline V and J ends were trimmed by 3 bases and 0 bases, with 4 bases remaining between them. CDR3 length equals 13 residues. Germline CDR1 reads LGHDT; CDR2 reads YNNKEL (reference sequence). CDR3 bases: TGTGCCAGCAGCCACCGGAGCACAGATACGCAGTATTTT. Its translation: CASSHRSTDTQYF.

The V and J genes are TRBV18 and TRBJ1-1; D is undetermined. This CDR3 is 14 amino acids long. Germline assignment: CDR1 KGHSH and CDR2 LQKENI. V was trimmed by 2 bases and J by 4 bases, leaving 11 bases between them. CDR3 DNA: TGTGCCAGCTCACCAAGGGAAGAGGTCACTGAAGCTTTCTTT. Its protein is CASSPREEVTEAFF.

Written as DNA, the CDR3 is TGTGCCAGCAGTTTTCACTATGGCTACACCTTC. Translation gives CASSFHYGYTF. V and J are TRBV7-9 and TRBJ1-2; D remains ambiguous. Trimming removed 6 bases from V and 3 bases from J, with 5 bases in between. Germline CDR1 is SEHNR and CDR2 is FQNEAQ (reference sequence). CDR3 length equals 11 residues.

The chain couples TRBV7-2 to TRBJ1-1; TRBD1 might be the D (6 bases). The CDR3 extends over 15 amino acids. Trimming removed 4 bases at V and 5 bases at J, with 17 bases between. Germline values: CDR1 SGHTA, CDR2 FQGNSA. This CDR3 is CASSSNQGQGTEAFF. CDR3 sequence (DNA): TGTGCCAGCAGCTCCAATCAGGGGCAGGGAACTGAAGCTTTCTTT.